Below are 32 T cell receptor beta chains sequenced from a single sample in a study of early T cells in non-severe SARS-CoV-2 infection. TCRdb analysed the 5' RACE reads with MiXCR anew, one entry per CDR3 protein. Here the sample spans under 85,000 distinct CDR3 sequences, roughly 13% being singletons. The material sequenced was whole blood. These receptor sequences come from an adult who was a healthcare worker with PCR-confirmed SARS-CoV-2 infection or an uninfected control (not recorded which).

Only a few counts were recorded for this clonotype. The genes are TRBV20-1 and TRBJ1-2; weak D call: TRBD1 (6 bases). The CDR3 has 13 amino acids. Germline assignment: CDR1 DFQATT and CDR2 SNEGSKA (reference sequence). The V end lost 3 bases, the J end lost 8 bases, and 16 bases lay between the germline ends. The CDR3 region is CSASRRGPLGYTF. CDR3 bases: TGCAGTGCTAGTCGCAGGGGCCCCCTGGGCTACACCTTC.

In its sample, this clonotype was seen many times. J is TRBJ1-1 and V is TRBV11-3; no clear D gene. The germline V gene has CDR1 SGHNT and CDR2 YENEEA. The CDR3 extends over 14 amino acids. Trimming took off 6 bases at V and 3 bases at J, with 14 bases between the two ends. The chain's CDR3 is CASSRVGAYTEAFF. CDR3 nucleotides: TGTGCCAGCAGTAGGGTGGGAGCCTACACTGAAGCTTTCTTT. Complete variable domain (other parts from reference TRBV11-3 and TRBJ1-1): EAGVVQSPRYKIIEKKQPVAFWCNPISGHNTLYWYLQNLGQGPELLIRYENEEAVDDSQLPKDRFSAERLKGVDSTLKIQPAELGDSAVYLCASSRVGAYTEAFFGQGTRLTVV.

This chain uses TRBV20-1 with TRBJ2-5; weak D call: TRBD1 (5 bases). Germline CDR1 and CDR2: DFQATT and SNEGSKA (reference sequence). The CDR3 contains 14 residues. V lost 6 bases, J lost 5 bases, and 19 bases lay in between. CDR3 sequence (DNA): TGCAGTGCCCTGGTCCAGAGCTCAGGGGAGACCCAGTACTTC. Its protein product is CSALVQSSGETQYF.

This clonotype has a handful of counts. The chain combines TRBV29-1 with TRBJ2-1, with D possibly being TRBD2 (6 bases). Trimming took 3 bases from V and 3 from J, leaving 15 bases between them. The germline V gene has CDR1 SQVTM and CDR2 ANQGSEA. This CDR3 contains 15 residues. As DNA, the CDR3 is TGCAGCGTTGAGATCAGCGGAGGGATCTACAATGAGCAGTTCTTC. Amino acids: CSVEISGGIYNEQFF.

This clonotype was found many times. The chain uses TRBV24-1 and TRBJ2-3; D perhaps matches TRBD2 (6 bases). The CDR3 runs 14 residues. Germline values: CDR1 KGHDR, CDR2 SFDVKD. Trimming took 5 bases from V and 2 from J, leaving 10 bases between them. This CDR3 is CATSVGGNTDTQYF. CDR3 DNA sequence: TGTGCCACCAGTGTTGGAGGGAACACAGATACGCAGTATTTT.

Concerning this clonotype: A much more abundant neighbour one base away suggests this may be a read error. This sequence joins TRBV25-1 and TRBJ2-7; 10 bases are shared with TRBD2. V trimming: 4 bases; J trimming: 2 bases; junction bases outside the gene matches: 2. The CDR3 length is 14 residues. Germline lookup yields CDR1 MGHDK and CDR2 SYGVNS. In DNA, the CDR3 is TGTGCCAGCAGTGCTAGCGGGAGCGCCTACGAGCAGTACTTC. Translated: CASSASGSAYEQYF.

This clonotype showed up just a few times. The gene calls are TRBV29-1 and TRBJ1-3, with unresolved D. Trimming stripped 4 bases from V and 0 bases from J, with 1 base between. This CDR3 has 11 amino acids. CDR1 is SQVTM, CDR2 ANQGSEA, per germline. The CDR3 bases are TGCAGCGTTGTCTCTGGAAACACCATATATTTT. Its translation: CSVVSGNTIYF. The full variable domain, with the rest looked up from reference TRBV29-1 and TRBJ1-3, is SAVISQKPSRDICQRGTSLTIQCQVDSQVTMMFWYRQQPGQSLTLIATANQGSEATYESGFVIDKFPISRPNLTFSTLTVSNMSPEDSSIYLCSVVSGNTIYFGEGSWLTVV.

The genes are TRBV7-9 and TRBJ2-2; the match to TRBD1 covers 9 bases. Trimming cost V 4 bases and J 7 bases; bases outside gene matches: 10. The CDR3 extends over 16 amino acids. The germline V gene encodes CDR1 SEHNR and CDR2 FQNEAQ (reference sequence). CDR3 nucleotide sequence: TGTGCCAGCAGCTCAGCCGGGACAGGGAAGAACGGGGAGCTGTTTTTT. This translates into CASSSAGTGKNGELFF.

The rearrangement joins TRBV12-3 or TRBV12-4 to TRBJ2-2; D may be TRBD1 or TRBD2 (5 bases each). V shed 7 bases and J shed 6 bases, with 12 bases lying between them. The CDR3 totals 13 residues. CDR3 nucleotides: TGTGCCAGCAACCCCTTGGGGGCCGGGGAGCTGTTTTTT. This sequence encodes CASNPLGAGELFF.

This clonotype was counted only a few times. The chain combines TRBV5-4 with TRBJ2-7, with D possibly being TRBD1 (5 bases). This CDR3 contains 13 residues. Germline CDR1 SGHNT, CDR2 YYREEE (reference sequence). The germline V and J ends were trimmed by 0 bases and 3 bases, with 7 bases remaining between them. This CDR3 is CASSLETDYEQYF. DNA of the CDR3: TGTGCCAGCAGCTTGGAGACAGACTACGAGCAGTACTTC.

This clonotype has a handful of counts. The CDR3 region is CASSTGTSGTQYF. In DNA, the CDR3 is TGTGCCAGCAGCACCGGGACTAGTGGGACCCAGTACTTC. V usage is TRBV11-2 and J usage is TRBJ2-5; 8 nucleotides agree with TRBD2. Losses at the gene ends were 5 bases for V and 7 bases for J; bases not matched to a gene: 6. This CDR3 spans 13 amino acids. Germline V gene lookup returns CDR1 SGHAT and CDR2 FQNNGV.

In regard to this clonotype: This could be a read error, since a much larger clone is one nucleotide away. The rearrangement joins TRBV28 to TRBJ2-5; the D gene could be TRBD1 or TRBD2 (5 bases each). V lost 11 bases to trimming and J lost 2 bases, with 15 bases between them. CDR1 is MDHEN, CDR2 SYDVKM, per germline. The CDR3 runs 13 residues. CDR3 in DNA: TGTGCCGATCAGGGTGGGAGACAAGAGACCCAGTACTTC. Protein product: CADQGGRQETQYF.

This clonotype showed up many times. The rearrangement links TRBV7-2 to TRBJ1-5; TRBD1 might be the D (5 bases). The germline V and J ends were trimmed by 5 bases and 4 bases, with 9 bases remaining between them. The CDR3 totals 13 residues. Germline lookup yields CDR1 SGHTA and CDR2 FQGNSA. In DNA, the CDR3 is TGTGCCAGCAGCCCCTGGGGGAATCAGCCCCAGCATTTT. This sequence encodes CASSPWGNQPQHF. The full variable domain, in which reference TRBV7-2 and TRBJ1-5 provide the parts outside the CDR3, is GAGVSQSPSNKVTEKGKDVELRCDPISGHTALYWYRQSLGQGLEFLIYFQGNSAPDKSGLPSDRFSAERTGGSVSTLTIQRTQQEDSAVYLCASSPWGNQPQHFGDGTRLSIL.

The chain is built from TRBV2 and TRBJ1-1; D gene uncertain. The V end lost 6 bases, the J end lost 8 bases, and 10 bases lay between the germline ends. Germline V gives CDR1 SNHLY, CDR2 FYNNEI. The CDR3 length is 11 residues. CDR3 bases: TGTGCCAGCAGCCAAGAGTCCGAAGCTTTCTTT. Amino acids: CASSQESEAFF.

This clonotype was detected only a few times. The chain couples TRBV6-1 to TRBJ1-2, with D hard to call. Trimming removed 3 bases at V and 0 bases at J, with 8 bases between. This CDR3 contains 14 residues. Looked up from germline, CDR1 is MNHNS and CDR2 is SASEGT. CDR3 sequence: CASSDTRTNYGYTF. DNA of the CDR3: TGTGCCAGCAGTGATACGAGAACTAACTATGGCTACACCTTC.

In its sample, this clonotype was seen a few times. The J gene is TRBJ1-6, the V gene TRBV18; 9 nucleotides align to TRBD1. From germline, CDR1 is KGHSH and CDR2 LQKENI. The CDR3 loop spans 14 amino acids. J was trimmed by 9 bases and V by 2 bases; bases with no gene match: 2. CDR3 protein: CASSPEGQGSPLHF. CDR3 sequence (DNA): TGTGCCAGCTCACCAGAGGGACAGGGTTCACCCCTCCACTTT. Supplemented by reference TRBV18 and TRBJ1-6, the full variable domain reads NAGVMQNPRHLVRRRGQEARLRCSPMKGHSHVYWYRQLPEEGLKFMVYLQKENIIDESGMPKERFSAEFPKEGPSILRIQQVVRGDSAAYFCASSPEGQGSPLHFGNGTRLTVT.

This clonotype was recorded at least ten times. This chain links TRBV20-1 with TRBJ2-1; D unclear. From germline, CDR1 is DFQATT and CDR2 SNEGSKA (reference sequence). V gave up 6 bases and J gave up 8 bases, with 11 bases separating them. There are 11 residues in the CDR3. The CDR3 nucleotides are TGCAGTGCCAGCAAGTTCGATGAGCAGTTCTTC. Protein: CSASKFDEQFF.

The chain has TRBV3-1 and TRBJ2-7; 12 nucleotides align to TRBD2. From germline, CDR1 is LGHDT and CDR2 YNNKEL (reference sequence). V was pared by 4 bases and J by 7 bases, with 14 bases of the junction left unmatched. This CDR3 has 17 amino acids. CDR3 loop: CASSPNPGLAGRKEQYF. In DNA, the CDR3 is TGTGCCAGCAGCCCCAATCCCGGACTAGCGGGACGTAAAGAGCAGTACTTC.

The chain has TRBV2 and TRBJ1-1; D call uncertain. The CDR3 length is 14 residues. Germline-derived CDR1 and CDR2 are SNHLY and FYNNEI. The V end was cut by 1 base, the J end by 5 bases, with 11 bases between. As DNA, the CDR3 is TGTGCCAGCAGTGAAGGCAGGCGGGGTACTGAAGCTTTCTTT. It translates to CASSEGRRGTEAFF.

This clonotype was counted between two and nine times. This sequence joins TRBV10-3 and TRBJ2-7, with TRBD2 matching 9 bases. The germline V gene has CDR1 ENHRY and CDR2 SYGVKD. Losses at the gene ends were 2 bases for V and 6 bases for J; bases not matched to a gene: 8. The CDR3 extends over 15 amino acids. CDR3 loop: CAISEQASGIGEQYF. The CDR3 coding sequence is TGTGCCATCAGTGAGCAGGCTAGCGGGATAGGCGAGCAGTACTTC.

This clonotype was picked up a small number of times. The chain couples TRBV18 to TRBJ2-7; TRBD1 matches at 9 bases. Germline CDR1 is KGHSH and CDR2 is LQKENI. Losses at the gene ends were 2 bases for V and 5 bases for J; bases not matched to a gene: 7. The CDR3 is 15 residues long. The CDR3 nucleotides read TGTGCCAGCTCACCAGACAGGGGGTTCGGGCACGAGCAGTACTTC. It codes for CASSPDRGFGHEQYF.

In its sample, this clonotype was seen many times. V usage is TRBV27 and J usage is TRBJ2-3; TRBD1 matches 9 bases. Trimming took 5 bases from V and 4 from J; bases not matched to a gene: 4. CDR1 MNHEY and CDR2 SMNVEV come from the germline V gene (reference sequence). This CDR3 is built from 14 residues. The CDR3 is CASSLGQGSDTQYF. Written as DNA, the CDR3 is TGTGCCAGCAGTCTCGGACAGGGGTCAGATACGCAGTATTTT.

This clonotype was observed at least ten times. The chain is built from TRBV14 and TRBJ2-1; D is perhaps TRBD2 (6 bases). The CDR3 has 13 residues. V was trimmed by 4 bases and J by 12 bases, leaving 16 bases between them. The V gene's germline CDR1 is SGHDN and CDR2 FVKESK. The CDR3, as DNA: TGTGCCAGCAGCCTAAGACTAGGTACGGCGCAGTTCTTC. Its translation is CASSLRLGTAQFF.

The rearrangement uses TRBV24-1 and TRBJ2-2; 8 bases agree with TRBD2. CDR1 is KGHDR and CDR2 is SFDVKD in the germline V gene. The trim removed 10 bases at V and 6 bases at J, leaving 12 bases unmatched. The CDR3 contains 15 residues. The CDR3 bases are TGTGCCACGAGTCCTGAGGCGGGAGGCCCCGGGGAGCTGTTTTTT. Residues: CATSPEAGGPGELFF.

This clonotype was seen at least ten times. V is TRBV4-2 and J is TRBJ2-7; the D gene is possibly TRBD2 (6 bases). V dropped 0 bases and J dropped 3 bases, with 15 bases sitting between them. The CDR3 length is 16 residues. Germline assignment: CDR1 LGHNA and CDR2 YNFKEQ. CDR3 loop: CASSQDGRGLYYEQYF. The CDR3 DNA is TGTGCCAGCAGCCAAGATGGGCGGGGTTTGTACTACGAGCAGTACTTC.

This clonotype was counted ten times or more. The gene calls are TRBV6-5 and TRBJ2-2; the match to TRBD1 covers 8 bases. This CDR3 spans 14 amino acids. V lost 6 bases to trimming and J lost 5 bases; unmatched junction nucleotides: 5. The germline V gene encodes CDR1 MNHEY and CDR2 SVGAGI. The CDR3 here is CASRTGGRTGELFF. The DNA of the CDR3 is TGTGCCAGCAGAACAGGGGGAAGGACCGGGGAGCTGTTTTTT.

This clonotype has only a few counts. This rearrangement joins TRBV20-1 to TRBJ1-2; D call uncertain. V lost 6 bases, J lost 8 bases, and 10 bases lay in between. The CDR3 consists of 10 residues. Looked up from germline, CDR1 is DFQATT and CDR2 is SNEGSKA (reference sequence). CDR3 bases: TGCAGTGCCCTCAGTACCGGCTACACCTTC. Amino acids: CSALSTGYTF.

In its sample, this clonotype was seen many times. The chain uses TRBV5-1 and TRBJ2-4, with a possible D match to TRBD2 (6 bases). The CDR3 spans 15 residues. The germline V gene encodes CDR1 SGHRS and CDR2 YFSETQ. Trimming removed 0 bases from V and 7 bases from J, with 14 bases in between. CDR3 region: CASSLGRDWRNIQYF. The CDR3 coding sequence is TGCGCCAGCAGCTTGGGGCGGGACTGGAGGAACATTCAGTACTTC. The full variable domain, its missing parts supplied by reference TRBV5-1 and TRBJ2-4, is KAGVTQTPRYLIKTRGQQVTLSCSPISGHRSVSWYQQTPGQGLQFLFEYFSETQRNKGNFPGRFSGRQFSNSRSEMNVSTLELGDSALYLCASSLGRDWRNIQYFGAGTRLSVL.

This chain uses TRBV11-1 with TRBJ1-2; no firm D call. Germline loops: CDR1 SGHAT, CDR2 FQDESV (reference sequence). V was clipped by 5 bases and J by 8 bases, with 15 bases between them. This CDR3 region has 13 residues. CDR3 DNA: TGTGCCAGCAGCCTCGTAGGAGGTCAAGGCTACACCTTC. This encodes CASSLVGGQGYTF.

This clonotype has more than one count but fewer than ten. V usage is TRBV5-6 and J usage is TRBJ1-6; the D is unclear. Looked up from germline, CDR1 is SGHDT and CDR2 is YYEEEE. This CDR3 is 12 amino acids long. The germline V and J ends were trimmed by 1 base and 9 bases, with 5 bases remaining between them. This CDR3 reads CASSLMSSPLHF. In DNA form, the CDR3 reads TGTGCCAGCAGCTTGATGAGTTCACCCCTCCACTTT.

V usage is TRBV28 and J usage is TRBJ2-1, with D uncertain. Germline V CDR1 and CDR2: MDHEN, SYDVKM. Trimming took 3 bases from V and 6 from J, leaving 6 bases between them. The CDR3 is 12 residues long. Here the CDR3 reads CASSLVANEQFF. CDR3 DNA: TGTGCCAGCAGTTTGGTTGCCAATGAGCAGTTCTTC.

This clonotype was seen only a few times. The chain employs TRBV7-2 and TRBJ2-7; no reliable D call. The CDR3 is 13 amino acids. Germline CDR1 reads SGHTA; CDR2 reads FQGNSA. V lost 5 bases and J lost 0, with 8 bases in between. This CDR3 reads CASSPLPSYEQYF. CDR3 sequence (DNA): TGTGCCAGCAGCCCATTACCCTCCTACGAGCAGTACTTC.